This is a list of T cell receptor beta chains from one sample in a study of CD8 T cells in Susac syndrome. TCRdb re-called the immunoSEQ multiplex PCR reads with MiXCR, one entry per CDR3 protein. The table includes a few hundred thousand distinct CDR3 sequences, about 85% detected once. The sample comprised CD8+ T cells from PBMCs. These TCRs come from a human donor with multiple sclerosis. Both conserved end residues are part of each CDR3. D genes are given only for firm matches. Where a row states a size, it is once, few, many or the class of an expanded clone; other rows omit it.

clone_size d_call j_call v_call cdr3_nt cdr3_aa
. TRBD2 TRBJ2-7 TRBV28 TGTGCCAGCAGTTTGGGGACTAGCGAAACCTACGAGCAGTACTTC CASSLGTSETYEQYF
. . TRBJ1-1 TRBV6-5 TGTGCCAGCAGTTACTCGACAGGTCTGAACACTGAAGCTTTCTTT CASSYSTGLNTEAFF
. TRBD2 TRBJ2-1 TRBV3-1 TGTGCCAGCAGCCAATCTCGGACTAGCGGGAGGCATGAGCAGTTCTTC CASSQSRTSGRHEQFF
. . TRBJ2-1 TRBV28 TGTGCCAGCAGCCTTCCGAGGGCCAATGAGCAGTTCTTC CASSLPRANEQFF
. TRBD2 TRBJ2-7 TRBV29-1 TGCAGCGCCGGGAGGGGTCCCTACGAGCAGTACTTC CSAGRGPYEQYF
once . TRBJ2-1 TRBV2 TGTGCCAGCAGCGACGGCAGGGTGAATGAGCAGTTCTTC CASSDGRVNEQFF
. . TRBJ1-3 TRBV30 TGTGCCTGGAGTGAAGACTTCTCTGGAAACACCATATATTTT CAWSEDFSGNTIYF
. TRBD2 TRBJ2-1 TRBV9 TGTGCCAGCAGCGTGGGGACTAGCGGGAGGCCTGGCTACAATGAGCAGTTCTTC CASSVGTSGRPGYNEQFF
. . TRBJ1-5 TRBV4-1 TGCGCCAGCAGCCAAGAGCCCAGAAGCAATCAGCCCCAGCATTTT CASSQEPRSNQPQHF
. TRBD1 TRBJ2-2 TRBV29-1 TGCAGCGTTGGAACCGGGACAGGGTCCATTACCGGGGAGCTGTTTTTT CSVGTGTGSITGELFF
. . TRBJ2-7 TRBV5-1 TGCGCCAGCAGCTCGGGTGCCTCTTTTTCCTACGAGCAGTACTTC CASSSGASFSYEQYF
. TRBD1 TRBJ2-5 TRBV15 TGTGCCACCAGCAGAGGAAAAGGGGGCTTGGAGACCCAGTACTTC CATSRGKGGLETQYF
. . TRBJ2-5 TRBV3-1 TGTGCCAGCAGCCAAGAAGTAAGTTCAGAGACCCAGTACTTC CASSQEVSSETQYF
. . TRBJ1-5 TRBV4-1 TGCGCCAGCAGCCAAGTCTTCAACCGGCAGCCCCAGCATTTT CASSQVFNRQPQHF
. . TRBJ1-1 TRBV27 TGTGCCAGCAGTTTGCAGGGATATTCCACTGAAGCTTTCTTT CASSLQGYSTEAFF
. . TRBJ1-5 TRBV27 TGTGCCAGCCAGAGTAAATTTATCTTCTATCAGCCCCAGCATTTT CASQSKFIFYQPQHF
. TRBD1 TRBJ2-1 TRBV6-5 TGTGCCAGCAGCGGGGACAGCTTCTGGAATGAGCAGTTCTTC CASSGDSFWNEQFF
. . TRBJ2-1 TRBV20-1 TGCAGTGCTAGAAATTCCGCAGGCCTCAGCTCCTACAATGAGCAGTTCTTC CSARNSAGLSSYNEQFF
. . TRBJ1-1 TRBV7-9 TGTGCCAGCAGCTTGCAGGAGCCGAACACTGAAGCTTTCTTT CASSLQEPNTEAFF
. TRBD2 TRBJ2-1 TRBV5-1 TGCGCCAGCAGCTTGCCGTTAGCGGGAGGGCCCTTTAACGAGCAGTTCTTC CASSLPLAGGPFNEQFF
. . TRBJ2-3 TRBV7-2 TGTGCCAGCAGCTTAGGGCTGCAAACAGATACGCAGTATTTT CASSLGLQTDTQYF
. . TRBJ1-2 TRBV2 TGTGCCAGCATTTCGGGGGATGGCTACACCTTC CASISGDGYTF
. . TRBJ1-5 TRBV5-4 TGTGCCACATGCCAGCCCCAGCATTTT CATCQPQHF
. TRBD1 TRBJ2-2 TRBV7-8 TGTGCCAGCAGCTTAGTAAGAGGGCGCGGACAGGCGAACACCGGGGAGCTGTTTTTT CASSLVRGRGQANTGELFF
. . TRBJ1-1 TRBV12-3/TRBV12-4 TGTGCCAGCAGTTTAGTTGTGGGGGGGAACACTGAAGCTTTCTTT CASSLVVGGNTEAFF
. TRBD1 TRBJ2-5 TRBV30 TGTGCCTGGAGTGGAGGGGGCGGGGAGACCCAGTACTTC CAWSGGGGETQYF
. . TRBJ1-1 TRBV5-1 TGCGCCAGCAGCTTGGAGGGGGAGGGGGTCGACACTGAAGCTTTCTTT CASSLEGEGVDTEAFF
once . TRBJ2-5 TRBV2 TGTGCCAGCAGTGAGGGAAGTGAGCAAGAGACCCAGTACTTC CASSEGSEQETQYF
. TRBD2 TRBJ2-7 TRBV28 TGTGCCAGCAGTTGGCCATCAAGCGGGACGGTCTCCTACGAGCAGTACTTC CASSWPSSGTVSYEQYF